Listed here is a single TCR beta chain. This entry belongs to a study of blood T cell repertoires in COVID-19. Assay: immunoSEQ multiplex PCR; the TCRdb copy retains only in-frame clones and omits some. Of about 380,000 clones in the sample, 85% were seen once. The source is a woman aged 18-29 years with acute or convalescent COVID-19. The sequenced sample was peripheral blood.

The CDR3 here is CASSKGPGGGSNQPQHF. The CDR3 region has the DNA TGTGCCAGCAGCAAAGGTCCGGGGGGAGGTAGCAATCAGCCCCAGCATTTT. V is TRBV21-1 and J is TRBJ1-5. TRBV21-1 is shown as a pseudogene. The CDR3 runs to 17 residues.